This record concerns one TCR beta chain sequence. The antigen is not known. Germline V CDR1 and CDR2: SGHRS, YFSETQ. CDR3 length equals 16 residues. The V end lost 4 bases, the J end lost 2 bases, and 16 bases lay between the germline ends. These data are taken from a study of beta chain features in type 1 diabetes. Every bit of the isolated RNA underwent reverse transcription, so sequencing read expressed TCRB transcripts. The protocol was immunoSEQ multiplex PCR, while the TCRdb copy is restricted to in-frame clones and leaves out a portion. The sample shows fewer than 200,000 clones, 9% to 12% of them seen only once. Notes on the study in general: Researchers report that Type 1 diabetes patients had moderately but significantly shorter TCRB CDR3s across all four CD4+ subsets.

The specimen was central memory CD4+ T cells from blood. The TCR was taken from a man under 40 with type 1 diabetes. The chain joins TRBV5-1 to TRBJ1-5; D is perhaps TRBD1 (5 bases). The CDR3 region has the DNA TGCGCCAGCAGCCCATTGTCAGGGTCGGGCAATCAGCCCCAGCATTTT. Its translation is CASSPLSGSGNQPQHF. Together with reference TRBV5-1 and TRBJ1-5, the CDR3 gives the full variable domain: KAGVTQTPRYLIKTRGQQVTLSCSPISGHRSVSWYQQTPGQGLQFLFEYFSETQRNKGNFPGRFSGRQFSNSRSEMNVSTLELGDSALYLCASSPLSGSGNQPQHFGDGTRLSIL.